One TCR beta chain is described in this entry. A single record per CDR3 protein comes from TCRdb applying MiXCR to the 5' RACE reads. This sample has roughly 500,000 distinct CDR3 sequences, with over 15% found just once. The CDR3 length is 13 residues. Germline CDR1 reads SQVTM; CDR2 reads ANQGSEA. Deletions cut 0 bases from V and 4 bases from J, with 10 bases between. The data were obtained in a study of T cells after yellow fever vaccination. The receptor comes from a man between 25 and 39 years old who received the YFV17D yellow fever vaccine. The chain has TRBV29-1 and TRBJ2-7; no reliable D call. This material consisted of PBMCs, taken 15 days after the yellow fever booster vaccination. The CDR3 nucleotides are TGCAGCGTTGAAGATGGGAAAGAGTACGAGCAGTACTTC. This codes for CSVEDGKEYEQYF.